Listed below are T cell receptor beta chains from one sample, sequenced in a study of cytomegalovirus exposure and HLA in healthy donors. The protocol was immunoSEQ multiplex PCR, while the TCRdb copy is restricted to in-frame clones and leaves out a portion. The repertoire holds 150,000 to 200,000 clones, with 77% as singletons. Sequencing used PBMCs. These TCRs come from a young woman in good health and CMV-seropositive. CDR3s include the opening cysteine and the closing phenylalanine or tryptophan. D genes are given only for firm matches. The size entry is marked missing in some rows and otherwise reads once, few, many or a size class.

clone_size | j_call | v_call | d_call | cdr3_nt | cdr3_aa
few | TRBJ1-1 | TRBV10-3 | TRBD1 | TGTGCCATCAGTGAGTCGACGGGGCAGGGGGCAGACACTGAAGCTTTCTTT | CAISESTGQGADTEAFF
. | TRBJ2-7 | TRBV9 | . | TGTGCCAGCAGCGTAGGCGGGTCGTTTACCTACGAGCAGTACTTC | CASSVGGSFTYEQYF
. | TRBJ2-7 | TRBV4-1 | TRBD2 | TGCGCCAGCAGAATGGGACTAGCGGAGGTATACGAGCAGTACTTC | CASRMGLAEVYEQYF
. | TRBJ2-1 | TRBV6-6 | . | TGTGCCAGCGGGCGACAGGCAGACAATGAGCAGTTCTTC | CASGRQADNEQFF
. | TRBJ2-3 | TRBV10-1 | . | TGCGCCAGCAGTGAGACGGTAGCGACCGAGACAGATACGCAGTATTTT | CASSETVATETDTQYF
. | TRBJ2-2 | TRBV7-7 | TRBD1 | TGTGCCAGCAGCTCATCCGGGACAGGGTTGACCGGGGAGCTGTTTTTT | CASSSSGTGLTGELFF
once | TRBJ2-1 | TRBV25-1 | . | TGTGCCAGCAGTGGTATCCTTGACAATGAGCAGTTCTTC | CASSGILDNEQFF
. | TRBJ1-1 | TRBV6-5 | . | TGTGCCAGCAGTTACTCCCCGAGAACTGAAGCTTTCTTT | CASSYSPRTEAFF
. | TRBJ1-3 | TRBV2 | . | TGTGCCAGCAGGGGAGGGACCGGAAACACCATATATTTT | CASRGGTGNTIYF
. | TRBJ2-5 | TRBV7-9 | . | TGTGCCAGCAGCCCCAGTGCAGGGGGGCTCGGAATGACCCAGTACTTC | CASSPSAGGLGMTQYF
. | TRBJ2-1 | TRBV28 | . | TGTGCCAGCAGTTTATACGCGGGGTACAATGAGCAGTTCTTC | CASSLYAGYNEQFF
. | TRBJ2-2 | TRBV29-1 | TRBD1 | TGCAGCGTCCGGCCAGGGGGCGTTAATACCGGGGAGCTGTTTTTT | CSVRPGGVNTGELFF
. | TRBJ1-3 | TRBV19 | TRBD1 | TGTGCCAGTAGTCCCCGGACAGGGACTGGAAACACCATATATTTT | CASSPRTGTGNTIYF
few | TRBJ2-2 | TRBV6-1 | TRBD2 | TGTGCCAGCAGTGGTCCCGGGACTAGCGGGAGATGGGTCACCGGGGAGCTGTTTTTT | CASSGPGTSGRWVTGELFF
. | TRBJ1-5 | TRBV10-3 | . | TGTGCCATCAGTGAGTCGATGGCGGGCAATCAGCCCCAGCATTTT | CAISESMAGNQPQHF
. | TRBJ1-1 | TRBV12-5 | TRBD1 | TGTGCTAGTGCCCTCCAGGGGGCCGGCACTGAAGCTTTCTTT | CASALQGAGTEAFF
. | TRBJ1-2 | TRBV15 | . | TGTGCCACCAGCAGAGTTGAGAACTATGGCTACACCTTC | CATSRVENYGYTF
. | TRBJ1-2 | TRBV5-5 | . | TGTGCCAGTACCGTCGGGACTACCGATCACTATGGCTACACCTTC | CASTVGTTDHYGYTF
. | TRBJ1-2 | TRBV27 | . | TGTGCCAGCAGTTTTACGGGTAACTATGGCTACACCTTC | CASSFTGNYGYTF
. | TRBJ2-4 | TRBV28 | . | TGTGCCACCTGGGACGGGGGTTCCGCCAAAAACATTCAGTACTTC | CATWDGGSAKNIQYF
few | TRBJ2-7 | TRBV28 | . | TGTGCCAGCAGTCCGTCTAACGAGCAGTACTTC | CASSPSNEQYF
once | TRBJ1-1 | TRBV27 | . | TGTGCCAGCAGTTCGACAGGCCCCAATGAAGCTTTCTTT | CASSSTGPNEAFF
. | TRBJ2-4 | TRBV6-1 | TRBD1 | TGTGCCAGCAGTACGGACAGGGCGGGCAAAAACATTCAGTACTTC | CASSTDRAGKNIQYF